This record concerns one T cell receptor beta chain sequence. This specimen belongs to a study of sequential checkpoint blockade in melanoma. Treatment in this sample: randomized to nivolumab then ipilimumab (arm A) or the reverse (arm B). Measured with immunoSEQ multiplex PCR; TCRdb has only the in-frame clones, and not every one. The table includes under 40,000 clones, 75% to 90% detected once. The CDR3 sequence is 11 residues long. Trimming cost V 4 bases and J 6 bases; bases outside gene matches: 3. CDR1 and CDR2 (germline): SQVTM, ANQGSEA. The rearrangement links TRBV29-1 to TRBJ2-7, with TRBD1 identical over 7 bases. This receptor was taken from a human donor with melanoma. Sequencing was performed on CD8+ T cells sorted from blood (inferred from file names), taken from a patient given nivolumab and ipilimumab in sequence. CDR3 nucleotide sequence: TGCAGCGTTGTCCAGGGGGTCGAGCAGTACTTC. Amino acids: CSVVQGVEQYF.